The 9 T cell receptor beta chains below all came from one sample that was sequenced in a study of blood T cell repertoires in COVID-19. Measured with immunoSEQ multiplex PCR; TCRdb has only the in-frame clones, and not every one. The sample gives 200,000 to 250,000 clones, 80% to 85% of which show up once; approximately 5.6% is in the top ten. The specimen sequenced was peripheral blood. Receptors were obtained from a woman between 65 and 79 years old with COVID-19, enrolled during active disease.

The chain is built from TRBV19 and TRBJ1-5; the D gene is possibly TRBD1 (6 bases). V gave up 5 bases and J gave up 0 bases, with 17 bases separating them. The CDR3 spans 17 residues. Germline V gene sequence: CDR1 LNHDA, CDR2 SQIVND (reference sequence). The CDR3 is CASSSQGQYLSNQPQHF. CDR3 DNA sequence: TGTGCCAGTAGTTCTCAGGGACAATACCTTAGCAATCAGCCCCAGCATTTT.

The chain links TRBV19 to TRBJ1-2; 8 bases are shared with TRBD1. This CDR3 region has 15 residues. Trimming took 5 bases from V and 4 from J; bases not matched to a gene: 9. CDR1 is LNHDA and CDR2 is SQIVND in the germline V gene (reference sequence). The CDR3 region is CASSADRGTVYGYTF. CDR3 nucleotide sequence: TGTGCCAGTAGTGCCGACAGGGGAACAGTCTATGGCTACACCTTC.

This chain links TRBV6-2 or TRBV6-3 with TRBJ2-3; TRBD2 matches 11 bases. Germline V CDR1 and CDR2: MNHEY, SVGEGT. The CDR3 has 15 amino acids. V shed 5 bases and J 4 bases; nucleotides not matched to a gene: 5. The CDR3 DNA is TGTGCCAGCAGTCCAACTAGCGGGAGTGCAGATACGCAGTATTTT. This encodes CASSPTSGSADTQYF.

The J gene is TRBJ1-6, the V gene TRBV2; D is perhaps TRBD1 (6 bases). Germline loops: CDR1 SNHLY, CDR2 FYNNEI. This CDR3 spans 16 amino acids. The V end lost 1 base, the J end lost 10 bases, and 17 bases lay between the germline ends. In nucleotides, the CDR3 is TGTGCCAGCAGTGAAGAGGGGGGGCCTATACGGTCACCCCTCCACTTT. Protein: CASSEEGGPIRSPLHF.

The genes are TRBV1 and TRBJ1-2; the DNA was not compared with TRBD1, the D call given in the table. TRBV1 is a pseudogene locus. The CDR3 loop spans 13 amino acids. The CDR3 DNA reads as TGCACCAGCAGCCAACTGACAGGGGCTGGCTACACCTTC. Translation: CTSSQLTGAGYTF.

This clone was recorded only once. The V call is TRBV24-1, the J call TRBJ1-2, with TRBD1 identical over 10 bases. Looked up from germline, CDR1 is KGHDR and CDR2 is SFDVKD. The V segment lost 1 base and the J segment 6 bases; nucleotides outside the gene matches: 4. The CDR3 is made up of 15 amino acids. In nucleotides, the CDR3 is TGTGCCACCAGTGATTTTGCGGGACAGGGGAATGGCTACACCTTC. This translates into CATSDFAGQGNGYTF.

The chain carries TRBV13 and TRBJ2-1, with no clear D. The CDR3 runs to 14 residues. Trimming cost V 4 bases and J 4 bases, with 11 bases left between them. In germline, CDR1 is PRHDT, CDR2 FYEKMQ (reference sequence). Here the CDR3 DNA reads TGTGCCAGCAGCTCAAGAGCAAGATACAATGAGCAGTTCTTC. This sequence encodes CASSSRARYNEQFF.

The J gene is TRBJ1-2, the V gene TRBV4-2; 8 nucleotides match TRBD1. The V segment lost 1 base and the J segment 7 bases; nucleotides outside the gene matches: 11. The CDR3 is 16 amino acids. Germline V gene data show CDR1 as LGHNA and CDR2 as YNFKEQ. Here the CDR3 reads CASSQGRTGTGVGYTF. Written as DNA, the CDR3 is TGTGCCAGCAGCCAAGGACGGACCGGGACAGGCGTTGGCTACACCTTC.

The V gene is TRBV7-2, the J gene TRBJ2-1; tentatively, D is TRBD2 (6 bases). Germline-derived CDR1 and CDR2 are SGHTA and FQGNSA. The germline V and J ends were trimmed by 2 bases and 9 bases, with 20 bases remaining between them. The CDR3 spans 16 residues. The CDR3 DNA reads as TGTGCCAGCAGCTTATCGCTAGCGAGCGTCGATAGTGAGCAGTTCTTC. Encoded protein: CASSLSLASVDSEQFF.